The text below deals with one T cell receptor (beta chain). As for treatment: randomized to nivolumab then ipilimumab (arm A) or the reverse (arm B). Live CD3+CD8+ CD19− CD56− cells were sorted from PBMCs. This sample is part of a study of sequential checkpoint blockade in melanoma. At the level of the study: Patients were randomized 1:1 to nivolumab-then-ipilimumab or ipilimumab-then-nivolumab first-line. Both treatment sequences were followed by maintenance nivolumab.

Germline assignment: CDR1 SGHAT and CDR2 FQNNGV. CDR3 length: 16 amino acids. Deletions cut 0 bases from V and 6 bases from J, with 17 bases between. TCRdb keeps only in-frame clones here, not all; method: immunoSEQ multiplex PCR. The sample lists more than 15,000 clones, roughly 73% occurring once. The receptor was derived from a human donor with melanoma. This chain joins TRBV11-2 and TRBJ1-2; no definite D call. The starting material was CD8+ T cells sorted from blood (inferred from file names), obtained from a patient given nivolumab and ipilimumab in sequence. CDR3 protein: CASSLEGSRKRDGYTF. As DNA, the CDR3 is TGTGCCAGCAGCTTAGAGGGGTCCAGAAAGCGGGATGGCTACACCTTC.